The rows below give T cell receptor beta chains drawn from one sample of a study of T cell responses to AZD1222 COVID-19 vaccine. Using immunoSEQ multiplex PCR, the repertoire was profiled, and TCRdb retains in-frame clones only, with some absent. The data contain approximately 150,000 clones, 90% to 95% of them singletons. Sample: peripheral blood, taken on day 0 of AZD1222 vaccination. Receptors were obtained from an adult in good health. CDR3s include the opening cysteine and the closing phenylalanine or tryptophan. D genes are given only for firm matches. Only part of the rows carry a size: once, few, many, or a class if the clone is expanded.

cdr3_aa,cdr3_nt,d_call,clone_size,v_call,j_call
CASSRFQGVGTEAFF,TGTGCCAGCAGCAGATTCCAGGGTGTTGGCACTGAAGCTTTCTTT,-,-,TRBV7-9,TRBJ1-1
CASSRTDNSPLHF,TGTGCCAGCAGCCGGACTGATAATTCACCCCTCCACTTT,-,-,TRBV28,TRBJ1-6
CASTVSGAAYGYTF,TGTGCCAGCACCGTATCAGGGGCTGCGTATGGCTACACCTTC,-,-,TRBV7-9,TRBJ1-2
CASSPQTGDYTEAFF,TGTGCCAGTAGTCCCCAGACAGGGGATTACACTGAAGCTTTCTTT,TRBD1,-,TRBV19,TRBJ1-1
CASSLLERISGNTIYF,TGTGCCAGCAGCTTGCTCGAACGGATCTCTGGAAACACCATATATTTT,-,-,TRBV5-8,TRBJ1-3
CASSQVTGGRNEQFF,TGTGCCAGCAGCCAAGTCACGGGGGGGAGGAATGAGCAGTTCTTC,TRBD2,-,TRBV14,TRBJ2-1
CASSPPTGYNEQFF,TGTGCCAGCTCACCACCGACCGGTTACAATGAGCAGTTCTTC,-,once,TRBV18,TRBJ2-1
CASSRPAGLNYGYTF,TGTGCCAGCAGCCGTCCGGCAGGGCTAAACTATGGCTACACCTTC,-,-,TRBV7-9,TRBJ1-2
CASSFSDEQFF,TGTGCCAGCAGTTTCTCGGATGAGCAGTTCTTC,-,-,TRBV12-3/TRBV12-4,TRBJ2-1
CSSRSPEAFF,TGCAGCTCCAGAAGCCCTGAAGCTTTCTTT,-,-,TRBV20-1,TRBJ1-1
CASSLKAGVPGELFF,TGTGCCAGCAGTTTAAAGGCGGGAGTCCCCGGGGAGCTGTTTTTT,TRBD2,-,TRBV27,TRBJ2-2
CASSPGQGVTETQYF,TGTGCCAGCAGCCCCGGGCAGGGGGTAACAGAGACCCAGTACTTC,TRBD1,-,TRBV6-5,TRBJ2-5
CASSLGLAGAGEQFF,TGTGCCAGCAGCCTGGGGCTAGCGGGAGCGGGCGAGCAGTTCTTC,TRBD2,once,TRBV11-2,TRBJ2-1
CASSPAPNEKLFF,TGTGCCAGCAGCCCGGCCCCAAATGAAAAACTGTTTTTT,-,-,TRBV12-3/TRBV12-4,TRBJ1-4
CASSEGQVAFF,TGTGCCAGCAGCGAGGGACAGGTAGCTTTCTTT,TRBD1,-,TRBV2,TRBJ1-1
CASSPGAVNQPQHF,TGTGCCAGCTCTCCAGGGGCGGTAAATCAGCCCCAGCATTTT,-,-,TRBV6-5,TRBJ1-5
CASSVASTDEQFF,TGTGCCAGCAGCGTAGCGTCGACAGACGAGCAGTTCTTC,-,-,TRBV9,TRBJ2-1
CAISSGDKGETQYF,TGTGCCATCAGCTCCGGTGATAAGGGGGAGACCCAGTACTTC,-,-,TRBV10-3,TRBJ2-5
CASDRAQNTQYF,TGTGCCAGCGACCGGGCCCAAAATACGCAGTATTTT,-,-,TRBV2,TRBJ2-3
CASIPTGGTEAFF,TGTGCCAGCATCCCCACAGGGGGCACTGAAGCTTTCTTT,TRBD1,-,TRBV7-3,TRBJ1-1
CASSFQGNNQPQHF,TGTGCCAGCAGTTTTCAGGGTAATAATCAGCCCCAGCATTTT,-,-,TRBV2,TRBJ1-5
CASSAGPSGVGELFF,TGTGCCAGCAGCGCAGGACCGAGCGGGGTCGGGGAGCTGTTTTTT,TRBD2,-,TRBV9,TRBJ2-2
CASSPRDTNLGQPQHF,TGTGCCAGCAGTCCCCGGGACACGAACCTCGGGCAGCCCCAGCATTTT,-,-,TRBV28,TRBJ1-5
CASSLGPYSNQPQHF,TGCGCCAGCAGCTTAGGGCCTTATAGCAATCAGCCCCAGCATTTT,-,once,TRBV5-1,TRBJ1-5
CASSIKLAGNEQFF,TGTGCCAGTAGTATTAAGCTAGCGGGAAATGAGCAGTTCTTC,TRBD2,-,TRBV19,TRBJ2-1
CATSDLLDSSNEKLFF,TGTGCCACCAGTGATTTATTGGACAGTTCTAATGAAAAACTGTTTTTT,-,-,TRBV24-1,TRBJ1-4
CASSPGGGREETQYF,TGTGCCAGCAGCCCCGGGGGGGGGCGTGAGGAGACCCAGTACTTC,TRBD2,-,TRBV3-1/TRBV3-2,TRBJ2-5
CASSTGMSNQPQHF,TGTGCCAGCAGTACAGGGATGAGCAATCAGCCCCAGCATTTT,-,-,TRBV3-1/TRBV3-2,TRBJ1-5
CASSPSYSQETQYF,TGTGCCAGCAGCCCCAGCTATTCCCAAGAGACCCAGTACTTC,-,few,TRBV7-2,TRBJ2-5
CASSPQWGSYNEQFF,TGTGCCAGCAGCCCCCAGTGGGGGTCCTACAATGAGCAGTTCTTC,-,-,TRBV5-4,TRBJ2-1
CASRIGLALETQYF,TGTGCCAGCAGGATAGGGCTCGCCTTAGAGACCCAGTACTTC,-,-,TRBV7-2,TRBJ2-5
CASSLMAGVWNTEAFF,TGTGCCAGCAGCTTAATGGCCGGGGTGTGGAACACTGAAGCTTTCTTT,-,-,TRBV11-1,TRBJ1-1
CASSVGSGLENTEAFF,TGTGCCAGCAGCGTAGGATCGGGACTCGAGAACACTGAAGCTTTCTTT,-,-,TRBV9,TRBJ1-1
CASSRKGLNTEAFF,TGTGCCAGCAGCCGAAAGGGACTGAACACTGAAGCTTTCTTT,-,once,TRBV3-1/TRBV3-2,TRBJ1-1
CASSFGGGTEAFF,TGTGCCAGCAGCTTTGGAGGGGGCACTGAAGCTTTCTTT,-,-,TRBV7-6,TRBJ1-1
CAWSARAPRETQYF,TGTGCCTGGAGTGCACGGGCCCCACGGGAGACCCAGTACTTC,-,-,TRBV30,TRBJ2-5
CASSKNSNQPQHF,TGTGCCAGCAGCAAGAATAGCAATCAGCCCCAGCATTTT,-,-,TRBV9,TRBJ1-5
CASSSALAGSTDTQYF,TGTGCCAGCAGCTCCGCGCTAGCGGGATCCACAGATACGCAGTATTTT,TRBD2,-,TRBV7-6,TRBJ2-3
CASRGSGETQYF,TGTGCCAGTAGGGGGAGTGGGGAGACCCAGTACTTC,-,-,TRBV12-3/TRBV12-4,TRBJ2-5
CASSFTGPNTEAFF,TGCGCCAGCAGCTTTACAGGTCCAAACACTGAAGCTTTCTTT,-,-,TRBV5-1,TRBJ1-1
CASSPLAGEDTQYF,TGTGCCAGCAGCCCACTAGCAGGGGAGGATACGCAGTATTTT,-,-,TRBV9,TRBJ2-3
CASSFVGLGGYTF,TGTGCCAGCAGCTTTGTGGGTTTGGGCGGCTACACCTTC,-,-,TRBV7-9,TRBJ1-2
CASSSYTSGIRDTQYF,TGTGCCAGCAGCTCTTACACTTCGGGCATTAGAGATACGCAGTATTTT,-,-,TRBV7-9,TRBJ2-3
CASSQDRNTEAFF,TGTGCCAGCAGCCAAGACAGAAACACTGAAGCTTTCTTT,-,once,TRBV14,TRBJ1-1
CASSPPRGGPYGYTF,TGTGCCAGCAGCCCCCCCCGGGGGGGCCCCTATGGCTACACCTTC,-,-,TRBV9,TRBJ1-2
CASSQEGVLGTEAFF,TGTGCCAGCAGCCAAGAGGGGGTCTTAGGCACTGAAGCTTTCTTT,-,once,TRBV3-1/TRBV3-2,TRBJ1-1
CASSDGLAGPLETQYF,TGTGCCAGCAGCGACGGACTAGCGGGGCCCTTGGAGACCCAGTACTTC,TRBD2,-,TRBV7-9,TRBJ2-5
CASSYAGNSGNTIYF,TGTGCCAGCAGTTACGCGGGCAACTCTGGAAACACCATATATTTT,-,-,TRBV6-6,TRBJ1-3
CSVATRLHTEAFF,TGCAGCGTTGCAACGAGGTTGCACACTGAAGCTTTCTTT,-,-,TRBV29-1,TRBJ1-1
CASSLGFRGDTEAFF,TGCGCCAGCAGCTTAGGTTTCCGGGGCGACACTGAAGCTTTCTTT,-,-,TRBV5-1,TRBJ1-1
CASSQGWNADTQYF,TGTGCCAGCAGCCAAGGTTGGAATGCAGATACGCAGTATTTT,-,-,TRBV3-1/TRBV3-2,TRBJ2-3
CAISESAGSYGYTF,TGTGCCATCAGTGAGTCGGCGGGCAGCTATGGCTACACCTTC,-,-,TRBV10-3,TRBJ1-2
CASSPQDNRGLYHGYTF,TGTGCCAGTAGTCCCCAAGACAACAGGGGGCTTTACCATGGCTACACCTTC,TRBD1,-,TRBV19,TRBJ1-2